A selection of T cell receptor beta chains follows, all from one sample in a study of OX40 agonist ivuxolimab in advanced cancers. Profiled with immunoSEQ multiplex PCR; TCRdb holds only in-frame clones, not every one. The sample contains 42,000 or so clones, 84% of which appear only once. The source was CD4+ or CD8+ T cells sorted from blood, collected in a trial of the OX40 agonist ivuxolimab. Receptors were obtained from an adult with an advanced solid tumor such as melanoma, head and neck, liver or kidney cancer. Both conserved end residues are part of each CDR3.

v_call cdr3_aa
TRBV2 CASSDYLEETQYF
TRBV27 CASSLFPQREGIITDTQYF
TRBV5-4 CASSLGGPYEQYF
TRBV7-9 CASSQEEEGHFYEQYF
TRBV6-1 CATNRVGAFF
TRBV11-2 CASSLLAGGLTYEQYF
TRBV23-1 CASSHPRSRDLVTDTQYF
TRBV5-1 CASSLGERGYNEQFF
TRBV19 CASSPGQTYEQYF
TRBV11-3 CASSLTTGQGVDEQFF
TRBV7-9 CASSFPGGTSGEWEQYF
TRBV4-1 CASSQLQGAIYEQYF
TRBV29-1 CSVEEGLAGGPINEQFF
TRBV19 CASSIGAGMNTEAFF
TRBV10-3 CAISVENLLGNTIYF
TRBV27 CASSFGSSTYEQYF
TRBV7-9 CASSLVTAGRRETQYF
TRBV4-1 CASSPTPTNEKLFF
TRBV7-6 CASSPPGTQYF
TRBV27 CASSSPEDPQETQYF
TRBV15 CATSRDPGVRSINTEAFF
TRBV15 CATSRDRGGRASDTQYF
TRBV5-6 CASSLAWTRPYEQYF
TRBV7-8 CASSMGQLKGYEQYF
TRBV25-1 CASSELYGQNEQYF
TRBV28 CASGKYQETQYF